This T cell receptor beta chain was sequenced in a study of T-cell memory formation after mild COVID-19. The wider study: Across donors, TCR clusters were largely donor specific.

This clonotype showed up just a few times. Its target is not known. General study findings and limits: Mainly in CM and EM were contracting CD4+ clones; CD8+ were in EMRA. Day 15 to 85 contracting clones showed balanced CD4/CD8; later expanders leaned CD4+.

There are 15 residues in the CDR3. The germline V and J ends were trimmed by 5 bases and 1 base, with 12 bases remaining between them. TCRdb redid the calling of the 5' RACE reads with MiXCR, one entry per CDR3 protein. The sample holds under 550,000 distinct CDR3 sequences, around a sixth seen once. The V gene is TRBV12-3 or TRBV12-4, the J gene TRBJ2-1; D ambiguous. The sequenced sample consisted of PBMCs or a T cell subset sorted from them (not recorded which). The TCR originated in an adult woman who had mild COVID-19 (a few samples of this study predate the infection). Cell type and time point are not known. Written as DNA, the CDR3 is TGTGCCAGCAGTCCTTCTAGTAGGTCCTACAATGAGCAGTTCTTC. It is translated as CASSPSSRSYNEQFF.